The rows below give T cell receptor beta chains drawn from one sample of a study of cytomegalovirus exposure and HLA in healthy donors. Sequencing was performed with immunoSEQ multiplex PCR; in TCRdb, only in-frame clones are kept and a portion is missing. Of some 97,000 clones listed, approximately 80% were seen once; the top ten hold about 1.2%. Sequencing input: PBMCs. These receptors were taken from a woman between 18 and 30 years old in good health and CMV-seronegative. The conserved cysteine and the conserved F or W are not part of the CDR3 here. Fields, in order: V gene, CDR3 protein.

TRBV28,ASSLGHSRRDS
TRBV4-3,ASSRGTGGSTSSGNTIY
TRBV29-1,SVQGVNEKLF
TRBV4-1,ASSQEGVMGGPYGYT
TRBV28,ASSFPRETGSSYNEQF
TRBV11-3,ASSFHTDTQY
TRBV6-6,ASSYAQGYEQY
TRBV28,ASSEAGGGDQPQH
TRBV9,ASSAGTVSYEQY
TRBV4-1,ASSRFGGRGRDTEAF
TRBV2,ASSDAGEEVGYT
TRBV30,AWSSDSRRIAF
TRBV6-5,ASSYFDSPLSGYT
TRBV7-3,ASSPLGPGELF
TRBV5-4,ASSLGGGPVNEQF
TRBV12-2,ASRFAGPSYEQY
TRBV4-3,ASSQDFTQGAVRKLF
TRBV7-2,ASSLGQGYQPQH
TRBV5-1,ASSSGEQGNGYT
TRBV5-1,ASSLGTSGNNEQF
TRBV18,ASSRPGGPTNEQY
TRBV28,ASNSRATDYEQY
TRBV28,ASLGPGQGIHEQY
TRBV27,ASSLTSGRAYEQY
TRBV9,ASSVRDRDYEQY
TRBV10-3,AISRARQLQY
TRBV5-6,ASSRTVNFGELF
TRBV27,ASSSRQGGDGYT
TRBV30,AWSVRGSGNTIY
TRBV29-1,SVEGLADYTDTQY
TRBV5-1,ASSLAGGLAYNEQF
TRBV5-6,ASSLAGHSLANTEAF
TRBV9,ASSVDASGGNTGELF
TRBV7-3,ASSPDPRSNEQF
TRBV5-5,ASSPRLAGLNNEQF
TRBV6-6,ASSYSVNSLGNTIY
TRBV6-4,ATSPGGLDTGELF
TRBV5-1,ASSPAGTGLDEQY
TRBV28,ASSPRTGGSNQPQH
TRBV4-3,ASSPRASGRRTYNEQF
TRBV15,ATSRLAASYNEQF
TRBV27,ASSSTTGVQPQH
TRBV11-1,ASSSVVAGELF
TRBV28,AGTFPSGGPGELF
TRBV2,ASSEMGARVRQPQH
TRBV29-1,SVAPLERDRGNEQF
TRBV5-1,ASSAPGLAGQETQY
TRBV28,ASSLAVSGANVLT
TRBV5-1,ASSLGGLTDTQY
TRBV7-9,ASSFGSWNTEAF
TRBV5-8,ASSHRTIRTVNTEAF
TRBV15,ATSRDSPSGRPQGNEQF
TRBV19,ASSITRSYEQY
TRBV19,ASSISWSSYNEQF